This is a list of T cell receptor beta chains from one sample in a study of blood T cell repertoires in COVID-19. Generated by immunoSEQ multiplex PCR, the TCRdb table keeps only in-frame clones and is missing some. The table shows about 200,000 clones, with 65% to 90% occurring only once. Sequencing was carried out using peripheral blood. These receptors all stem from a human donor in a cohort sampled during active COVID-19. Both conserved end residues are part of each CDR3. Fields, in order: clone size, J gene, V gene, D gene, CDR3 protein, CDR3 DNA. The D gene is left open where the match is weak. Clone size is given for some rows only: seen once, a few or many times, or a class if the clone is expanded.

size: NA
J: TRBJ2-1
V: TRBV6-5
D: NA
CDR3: CASSPSGTLNEQFF
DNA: TGTGCCAGCAGTCCCTCCGGGACACTCAATGAGCAGTTCTTC

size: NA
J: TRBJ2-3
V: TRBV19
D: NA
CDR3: CASSMGHIISTDTQYF
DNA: TGTGCCAGTAGTATGGGACACATAATTAGCACAGATACGCAGTATTTT

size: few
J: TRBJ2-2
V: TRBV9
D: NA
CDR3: CASSVALDRWTGELFF
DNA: TGTGCCAGCAGCGTAGCTCTCGATCGGTGGACCGGGGAGCTGTTTTTT

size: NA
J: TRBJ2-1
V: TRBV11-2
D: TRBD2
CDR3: CASTEGAGKYNEQFF
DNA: TGTGCCAGCACCGAGGGAGCGGGGAAATACAATGAGCAGTTCTTC

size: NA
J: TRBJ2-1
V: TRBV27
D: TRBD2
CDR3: CASSLRTSYEQFF
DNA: TGTGCCAGCAGTCTTCGGACTAGCTATGAGCAGTTCTTC

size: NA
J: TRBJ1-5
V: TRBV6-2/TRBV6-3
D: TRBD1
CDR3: CASSPLGTGGNQPQHF
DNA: TGTGCCAGCAGCCCTCTTGGGACAGGGGGCAATCAGCCCCAGCATTTT

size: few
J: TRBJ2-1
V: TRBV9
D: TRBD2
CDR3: CASSVGGTSEKAYNEQFF
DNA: TGTGCCAGCAGCGTAGGGGGGACTAGCGAGAAAGCTTACAATGAGCAGTTCTTC

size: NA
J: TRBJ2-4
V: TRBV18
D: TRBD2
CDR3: CASSPVSGGKDIQYF
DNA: TGTGCCAGCTCACCAGTTAGCGGGGGTAAAGACATTCAGTACTTC

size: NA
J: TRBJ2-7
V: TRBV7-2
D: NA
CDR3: CASSLEGVARDEQYF
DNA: TGTGCCAGCAGCTTAGAGGGGGTAGCCCGGGACGAGCAGTACTTC

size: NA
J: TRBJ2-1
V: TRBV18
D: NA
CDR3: CASSPAARNEQFF
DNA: TGTGCCAGCTCACCGGCCGCTAGGAATGAGCAGTTCTTC

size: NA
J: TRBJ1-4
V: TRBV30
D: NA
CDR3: CAWSNRRNEKLFF
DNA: TGTGCCTGGTCGAACAGGCGTAATGAAAAACTGTTTTTT

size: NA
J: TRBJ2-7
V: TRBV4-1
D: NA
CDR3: CASSQESGNYEQYF
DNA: TGCGCCAGCAGCCAAGAGTCAGGGAACTACGAGCAGTACTTC

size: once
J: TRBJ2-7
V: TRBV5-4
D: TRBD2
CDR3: CASSIGLAGGSYEQYF
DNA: TGTGCCAGCAGCATCGGACTAGCGGGAGGGAGCTACGAGCAGTACTTC

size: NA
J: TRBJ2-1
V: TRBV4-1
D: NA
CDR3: CASKYNNEQFF
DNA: TGCGCCAGCAAATATAACAATGAGCAGTTCTTC

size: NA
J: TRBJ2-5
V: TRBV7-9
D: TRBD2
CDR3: CATSPGGTLETQYF
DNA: TGTGCCACCTCGCCGGGGGGTACTCTGGAGACCCAGTACTTC

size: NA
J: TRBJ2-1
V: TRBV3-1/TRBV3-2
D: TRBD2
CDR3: CASSQDPGGSYNEQFF
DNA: TGTGCCAGCAGCCAAGACCCGGGAGGATCCTACAATGAGCAGTTCTTC

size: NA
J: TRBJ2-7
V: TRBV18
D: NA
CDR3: CASSPSQEPIYEQYF
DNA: TGTGCCAGCTCACCATCTCAGGAACCGATCTACGAGCAGTACTTC

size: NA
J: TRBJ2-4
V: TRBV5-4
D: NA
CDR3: CASSLVEGGTKNIQYF
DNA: TGTGCCAGCAGCTTGGTGGAGGGAGGAACCAAAAACATTCAGTACTTC

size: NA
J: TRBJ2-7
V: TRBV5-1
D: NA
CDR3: CASSPDLPISEQYF
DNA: TGCGCCAGCAGCCCTGACTTGCCGATCAGCGAGCAGTACTTC

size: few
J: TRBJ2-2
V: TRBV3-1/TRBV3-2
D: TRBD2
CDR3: CASRRLAGSSGELFF
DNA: TGTGCCAGCAGGCGACTAGCGGGAAGTTCCGGGGAGCTGTTTTTT

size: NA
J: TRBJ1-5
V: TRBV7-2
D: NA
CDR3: CASSSREGNQPQHF
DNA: TGTGCCAGCAGCTCGCGGGAGGGCAATCAGCCCCAGCATTTT

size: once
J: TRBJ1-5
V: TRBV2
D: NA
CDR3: CASSEARGYGNQPQHF
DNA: TGTGCCAGCAGTGAAGCGCGGGGGTACGGCAATCAGCCCCAGCATTTT

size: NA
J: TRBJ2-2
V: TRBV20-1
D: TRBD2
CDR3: CSASRGPAGGDTGELFF
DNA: TGCAGTGCTAGTCGGGGGCCAGCGGGAGGGGACACCGGGGAGCTGTTTTTT

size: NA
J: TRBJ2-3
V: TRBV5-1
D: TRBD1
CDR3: CASSSSTPGQLADTQYF
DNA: TGCGCCAGCAGCTCCTCCACCCCGGGACAGTTGGCAGATACGCAGTATTTT

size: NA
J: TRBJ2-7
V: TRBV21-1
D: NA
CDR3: CASSRGTSGTNEQYF
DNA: TGTGCCAGCAGCAGGGGGACTAGCGGGACCAACGAGCAGTACTTC

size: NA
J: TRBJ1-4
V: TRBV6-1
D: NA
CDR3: CASSELGRTTTNEKLFF
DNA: TGTGCCAGCAGTGAATTGGGCAGGACTACAACTAATGAAAAACTGTTTTTT

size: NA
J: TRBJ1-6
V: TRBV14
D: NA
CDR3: CASSSTGNNSPLHF
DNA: TGTGCCAGCAGCTCAACCGGGAATAATTCACCCCTCCACTTT